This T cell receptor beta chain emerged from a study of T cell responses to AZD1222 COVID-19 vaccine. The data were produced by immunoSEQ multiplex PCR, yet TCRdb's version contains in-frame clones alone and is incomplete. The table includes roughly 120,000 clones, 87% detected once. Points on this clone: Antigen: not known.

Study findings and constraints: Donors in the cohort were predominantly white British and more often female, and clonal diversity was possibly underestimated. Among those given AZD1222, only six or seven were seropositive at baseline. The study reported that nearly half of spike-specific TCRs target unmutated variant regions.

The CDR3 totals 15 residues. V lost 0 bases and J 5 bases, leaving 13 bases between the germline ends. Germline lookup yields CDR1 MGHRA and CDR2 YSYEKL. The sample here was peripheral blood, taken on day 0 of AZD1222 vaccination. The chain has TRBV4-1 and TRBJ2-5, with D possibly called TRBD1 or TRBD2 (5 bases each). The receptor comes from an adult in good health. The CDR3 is CASSQDNRGRETQYF. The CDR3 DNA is TGCGCCAGCAGCCAAGATAATCGGGGACGGGAGACCCAGTACTTC.